These 25 T cell receptor beta chains share one sample of origin, sequenced in a study of blood T cells in healthy people across ages. PCR was performed a second time for about 7 to 11 cycles using a sample-barcoded 5' primer and a J-beta primer mix. TCRdb reprocessed the 5' RACE reads via MiXCR and lists one record per CDR3 protein. This sample has around 800,000 distinct CDR3 sequences, with more than 25% found just once. Another study also made use of these data, one on T cells of mothers and their children.

The sequenced sample was blood. The source is a boy aged 5-17 years in good health.

The table lists this clonotype with a few counts. V is TRBV3-1 and J is TRBJ2-1, with TRBD2 matching 14 bases. The J call may not be correct, given that the DNA end is closer to TRBJ2-4. This CDR3 has 16 residues. Germline CDR1 and CDR2: LGHDT and YNNKEL (reference sequence). CDR3 region: CASSPRMGLAGAPQYF. CDR3 DNA: TGTGCCAGCAGCCCCCGAATGGGACTAGCGGGGGCCCCTCAGTACTTC.

This clonotype was found a few times. This sequence joins TRBV12-3 or TRBV12-4 and TRBJ1-5; D remains ambiguous. V lost 5 bases, J lost 9 bases, and 20 bases lay in between. The CDR3 totals 15 residues. The CDR3 region has the DNA TGTGCCAGCAGTCCACGAAGGACGGCCCAAGGGCCCCAGCATTTT. It encodes CASSPRRTAQGPQHF.

This clonotype was seen only a few times. J is TRBJ2-7 and V is TRBV6-5, with D maybe TRBD1 (5 bases). CDR1 and CDR2 (germline): MNHEY, SVGAGI. The CDR3 is 16 amino acids. V was pared by 2 bases and J by 7 bases, with 21 bases between. The CDR3 reads CASSYTASQGAFEQYF. The CDR3 DNA reads TGTGCCAGCAGTTACACGGCGTCGCAGGGCGCCTTTGAGCAGTACTTC.

This rearrangement joins TRBV9 to TRBJ2-1; D tentatively fits TRBD1 or TRBD2 (7 bases each). CDR1 SGDLS and CDR2 YYNGEE come from the germline V gene. This CDR3 has 16 amino acids. The ends were cut back, 4 bases at V and 0 bases at J, with 14 bases in the middle. CDR3 sequence: CASSPRGDSSYNEQFF. DNA of the CDR3: TGTGCCAGCAGCCCCCGGGGGGACAGCTCCTACAATGAGCAGTTCTTC.

This clonotype showed up just once. This sequence joins TRBV3-1 and TRBJ2-4, with TRBD2 matching over 7 bases. V trimming: 0 bases; J trimming: 7 bases; junction bases outside the gene matches: 12. Germline-derived CDR1 and CDR2 are LGHDT and YNNKEL (reference sequence). This CDR3 is 17 amino acids long. CDR3 DNA: TGTGCCAGCAGCCAAGATCCGGTGGGAGGGGTATTGAACATTCAGTACTTC. Translation: CASSQDPVGGVLNIQYF.

The chain joins TRBV20-1 to TRBJ2-6, with 10 bases identical to TRBD2. J gave up 0 bases and V 0 bases, and 8 bases lay outside the gene matches. The CDR3 is 19 amino acids. Germline CDR1 DFQATT, CDR2 SNEGSKA (reference sequence). The CDR3, as DNA: TGCAGTGCTAGAGACCTTATAAGCGGGGGGGCCTCTGGGGCCAACGTCCTGACTTTC. This codes for CSARDLISGGASGANVLTF.

The V gene is TRBV6-1, the J gene TRBJ1-4; D gene uncertain. CDR1 and CDR2 from the germline V gene are MNHNS and SASEGT. V was shortened by 6 bases and J by 0 bases, with 14 bases between the two germline ends. This CDR3 has 16 residues. Here the CDR3 DNA reads TGTGCCAGCAGCCGACGGGGTTCCACAACTAATGAAAAACTGTTTTTT. This gives the protein CASSRRGSTTNEKLFF.

The rearrangement joins TRBV6-5 to TRBJ2-1, with D perhaps matching TRBD2 (7 bases). Between the trimmed V and J ends, which lost 7 bases and 7 bases, there was a span of 20 bases. The CDR3 is 15 residues long. The germline CDR1 and CDR2 sequences are MNHEY and SVGAGI. The CDR3 DNA follows: TGTGCCAGCACAAGGGGGGGGGCCATGGGTAATGAGCAGTTCTTC. Encoded protein: CASTRGGAMGNEQFF.

This clonotype showed up just a few times. V and J are TRBV6-6 and TRBJ1-2; D unclear. This CDR3 spans 15 amino acids. The V and J ends lost 4 bases and 2 bases respectively, with 14 bases between them. Per the germline V gene, CDR1 is MNHNY and CDR2 is SVGAGI (reference sequence). CDR3 amino acids: CASSSPTSGNYGYTF. In DNA, the CDR3 is TGTGCCAGCAGTTCCCCGACTTCTGGGAACTATGGCTACACCTTC.

There are a few counts of this clonotype. V usage is TRBV11-2 and J usage is TRBJ2-3; D tentatively fits TRBD1 or TRBD2 (5 bases each). The CDR3 consists of 14 residues. The V end was cut by 11 bases, the J end by 2 bases, with 17 bases between. Germline lookup yields CDR1 SGHAT and CDR2 FQNNGV. Here the CDR3 DNA reads TGTGCCGGAGCTCCGGGACGATTCACAGATACGCAGTATTTT. Protein: CAGAPGRFTDTQYF.

A few counts support this clonotype. The chain carries TRBV2 and TRBJ2-7, with D perhaps matching TRBD1 (6 bases). Germline CDR1 is SNHLY and CDR2 is FYNNEI. V lost 0 bases and J 4 bases, leaving 16 bases between the germline ends. This CDR3 is 16 amino acids long. CDR3 DNA: TGTGCCAGCAGTGAAGCAAGGGCAGGGGATGGGTACGAGCAGTACTTC. As protein: CASSEARAGDGYEQYF.

This sequence joins TRBV25-1 and TRBJ2-1, with a weak D call TRBD2 (5 bases). V was trimmed by 3 bases and J by 6 bases, leaving 12 bases between them. CDR3 length: 14 residues. Germline CDR1 and CDR2: MGHDK and SYGVNS. The CDR3 loop is CASSDPRGSNEQFF. The CDR3 bases are TGTGCCAGCAGTGACCCCCGGGGTTCCAATGAGCAGTTCTTC.

This chain links TRBV18 with TRBJ2-7; D unresolved. CDR1 and CDR2 (germline): KGHSH, LQKENI. CDR3 size: 15 residues. V lost 1 base and J lost 5, with 15 bases in between. The CDR3 protein is CASSPLEGMGNEQYF. CDR3 DNA sequence: TGTGCCAGCTCACCACTCGAAGGAATGGGTAACGAGCAGTACTTC. The complete variable domain, with remaining parts taken from reference TRBV18 and TRBJ2-7, reads NAGVMQNPRHLVRRRGQEARLRCSPMKGHSHVYWYRQLPEEGLKFMVYLQKENIIDESGMPKERFSAEFPKEGPSILRIQQVVRGDSAAYFCASSPLEGMGNEQYFGPGTRLTVT.

This clonotype has more than one count but fewer than ten. This chain connects TRBV12-3 or TRBV12-4 to TRBJ1-4; D is unclear. The CDR3 consists of 11 residues. Trimming removed 9 bases at V and 7 bases at J, with 9 bases between. The CDR3 is CASTGGEKLFF. The CDR3 DNA reads as TGTGCCAGTACGGGAGGTGAAAAACTGTTTTTT.

Only a few counts were recorded for this clonotype. V usage is TRBV24-1 and J usage is TRBJ1-4, with no clear D. Between the trimmed V and J ends, which lost 3 bases and 0 bases, there was a span of 16 bases. The CDR3 has 18 residues. Germline loops: CDR1 KGHDR, CDR2 SFDVKD. CDR3 region: CATSDVTARYPTNEKLFF. In DNA, the CDR3 is TGTGCCACCAGTGATGTGACGGCCAGATATCCAACTAATGAAAAACTGTTTTTT.

This clonotype was picked up many times. This chain's CDR3 is CASSFTGLGGQPQHF. The CDR3 DNA reads as TGTGCCAGCAGTTTCACGGGGCTGGGGGGTCAGCCCCAGCATTTT. The chain carries TRBV28 and TRBJ1-5, with TRBD1 as a possible D gene (5 bases). The CDR3 is 15 residues long. The germline CDR1 and CDR2 sequences are MDHEN and SYDVKM. V was shortened by 3 bases and J by 6 bases, with 15 bases between the two germline ends.

The CDR3 bases are TGCGCCAGCAGCCACGATTCGGGGGTGGCGTACAATGAGCAGTTCTTC. Translation: CASSHDSGVAYNEQFF. This chain connects TRBV4-1 to TRBJ2-1, with a tentative D call TRBD2 (6 bases). The CDR3 runs to 16 residues. Germline CDR1 is MGHRA and CDR2 is YSYEKL. The V end was cut by 3 bases, the J end by 4 bases, with 16 bases between.

The sample holds a few counts of this clonotype. This chain links TRBV14 with TRBJ2-1; 8 positions agree with TRBD1. V lost 3 bases to trimming and J lost 4 bases; unmatched junction nucleotides: 11. The CDR3 is 17 amino acids. The germline CDR1 and CDR2 sequences are SGHDN and FVKESK. The CDR3 protein is CASSQGIGQGLYNEQFF. Written as DNA, the CDR3 is TGTGCCAGCAGCCAGGGGATTGGACAGGGATTGTACAATGAGCAGTTCTTC.

The rearrangement links TRBV9 to TRBJ2-1; maybe TRBD1 (6 bases). Germline V gene sequence: CDR1 SGDLS, CDR2 YYNGEE. Trimming took 0 bases from V and 5 from J, leaving 9 bases between them. The CDR3 is 14 amino acids. The CDR3, as DNA: TGTGCCAGCAGCGTAGGGGACAACAACAATGAGCAGTTCTTC. It is translated as CASSVGDNNNEQFF. Supplemented by reference TRBV9 and TRBJ2-1, the full variable domain reads DSGVTQTPKHLITATGQRVTLRCSPRSGDLSVYWYQQSLDQGLQFLIQYYNGEERAKGNILERFSAQQFPDLHSELNLSSLELGDSALYFCASSVGDNNNEQFFGPGTRLTVL.

This clonotype has only a few counts. V usage is TRBV6-5 and J usage is TRBJ2-5; D is possibly TRBD1 (7 bases). This CDR3 comprises 18 residues. The germline gives CDR1 MNHEY, CDR2 SVGAGI. V was trimmed by 0 bases and J by 2 bases, leaving 19 bases between them. CDR3: CASSYSVRRDRGQETQYF. CDR3 coding DNA: TGTGCCAGCAGTTACTCGGTCAGGCGGGACAGAGGACAAGAGACCCAGTACTTC.

There are a few counts of this clonotype. The chain recombines TRBV15 with TRBJ2-2, with TRBD2 as a possible D gene (6 bases). Trimming left V 5 bases short and J 2 bases short, with 12 bases between. Germline loops: CDR1 LNHNV, CDR2 YYDKDF (reference sequence). This CDR3 contains 15 residues. The CDR3 DNA reads TGTGCCACCAGCGGCGGGACTTCCAACACCGGGGAGCTGTTTTTT. Translation gives CATSGGTSNTGELFF.

In the case of this clonotype: A much larger clone lies a single base off, so this may be a read error. This chain links TRBV7-8 with TRBJ2-4, with D unclear. Germline CDR1 reads SGHVS; CDR2 reads FQNEAQ. Trimming pared 4 bases from V and 9 bases from J, leaving 13 bases between. The CDR3 is 13 residues long. CDR3 DNA sequence: TGTGCCAGCAGCTCTGGACCCCAAAGCATTCAGTACTTC. It specifies CASSSGPQSIQYF.

V is TRBV7-3 and J is TRBJ2-2; D remains ambiguous. V gave up 0 bases and J gave up 1 base, with 3 bases separating them. Germline assignment: CDR1 SGHTA and CDR2 FQGTGA. CDR3 length: 14 amino acids. This CDR3 is CASSLTKNTGELFF. CDR3 DNA: TGTGCCAGCAGCTTAACCAAGAACACCGGGGAGCTGTTTTTT.

A few counts support this clonotype. This sequence joins TRBV28 and TRBJ2-6; D unclear. Trimming left V 3 bases short and J 4 bases short, with 7 bases between. The CDR3 extends over 14 amino acids. The germline gives CDR1 MDHEN, CDR2 SYDVKM. CDR3: CASSFKGGANVLTF. CDR3 nucleotide sequence: TGTGCCAGCAGTTTTAAAGGGGGGGCCAACGTCCTGACTTTC.

This clonotype was found many times. V usage is TRBV12-3 or TRBV12-4 and J usage is TRBJ2-1; D not certain. The germline V and J ends were trimmed by 6 bases and 8 bases, with 8 bases remaining between them. The CDR3 sequence is 11 residues long. The CDR3 DNA follows: TGTGCCAGCAGGGACCGTCATGAGCAGTTCTTC. Its translation is CASRDRHEQFF.